In this sample, the clone carrying this T cell receptor (beta chain) turned up many times. The data originate from a study of T cells in Graves' hyperthyroidism and ophthalmopathy. Trimming cost V 4 bases and J 2 bases; bases outside gene matches: 5. The germline gives CDR1 SGHRS, CDR2 YFSETQ. The CDR3 loop spans 15 amino acids. What was amplified from RNA transcripts were TCR beta CDR3 regions. RT-PCR in the first round (using the HTBI primer set) targeted the TCR CDR3. TCRdb re-called the multiplex PCR reads with MiXCR, one entry per CDR3 protein. In the table there are approximately 95,000 distinct CDR3 sequences, approximately 40% of which are singletons. The study excluded patients with uncontrolled infection, other autoimmune disease, pregnancy or lactation.

The specimen sequenced was peripheral blood or thyroid tissue (not recorded which). This chain joins TRBV5-1 and TRBJ2-5, with 10 bases matching TRBD2. This receptor was taken from a woman aged 30 to 39 with Graves' hyperthyroidism. CDR3 nucleotides: TGCGCCAGCAGCAAGGGGACTAGCGTACAAGAGACCCAGTACTTC. It encodes CASSKGTSVQETQYF.